The sequence of this TCR beta chain was determined in a study of T cell responses to AZD1222 COVID-19 vaccine. With respect to this clone: No antigen is known for it.

Study-wide results and caveats: Unmutated variant regions reportedly attract nearly half of all spike-specific TCRs. Baseline serology detected seropositivity in only six AZD1222 recipients. Spike-specific TCRs gained breadth and depth after people received two AZD1222 doses.

Clones were read by immunoSEQ multiplex PCR, and TCRdb kept only the in-frame ones, dropping some. This sample yields under 50,000 clones, of which approximately 85% are seen a single time; about 27% belongs to the top ten. The input for sequencing was peripheral blood, taken 28 days after the second dose of the MenACWY control vaccine. The sequence derives from an adult who received the MenACWY meningococcal vaccine as a control.

The CDR3 here is CASSPGSLGTGELFF. The DNA for the CDR3 is TGTGCCAGCAGCCCCGGGAGTCTCGGGACCGGGGAGCTGTTTTTT. The gene calls are TRBV9 and TRBJ2-2, with a weak D call TRBD2 (6 bases). This CDR3 has 15 amino acids. Germline-derived CDR1 and CDR2 are SGDLS and YYNGEE. Trimming took off 4 bases at V and 5 bases at J, with 15 bases between the two ends.